The present T cell receptor (beta chain) was sequenced within a study of T-cell reconstitution after alpha-beta-depleted transplantation in children. V lost 7 bases and J 4 bases, leaving 20 bases between the germline ends. In germline, CDR1 is DFQATT, CDR2 SNEGSKA (reference sequence). This CDR3 spans 14 amino acids. Unique molecular identifiers were incorporated when the TCRbeta library was constructed. TCRdb re-called the PCR reads with MiXCR, one entry per CDR3 protein. The table includes about 250,000 distinct CDR3 sequences, approximately 24% detected once. This clonotype turned up a few times. This clonotype was sampled from a female patient aged 2 to 10 who had a stem cell transplant for congenital amegakaryocytic thrombocytopenia, so the T cells may come from the graft donor. This chain connects TRBV20-1 to TRBJ2-7; D possibly corresponds to TRBD2 (5 bases). Here the sequenced sample was PBMCs, mostly from graft donor cells, taken 360 days after TCRalphabeta/CD19-depleted stem cell transplant. The CDR3 DNA follows: TGCAGTGTCAGAAGTTTGCTAGCAGATTACGAGCAGTACTTC. Translating gives CSVRSLLADYEQYF.